This T cell receptor (beta chain) emerged from a study of monozygotic twins with inflammatory bowel disease. Concerning this clonotype: Its antigen is still unknown.

Each sample had eight separate cDNA synthesis reactions. Two nested PCRs, run for about 16 and 10 cycles, were applied to TCRalpha and TCRbeta cDNA. TCRdb reprocessed the 5' RACE reads; each CDR3 protein has one entry and no DNA is given. Recorded for this sample: 160,000 or so distinct CDR3 sequences. Study-wide results and limits: IBD patients displayed reduced TCRbeta diversity (inverse Simpson) when set against healthy co-twins.

Sample: blood. This receptor was taken from a human donor with ulcerative colitis or Crohn's disease, or a healthy co-twin of an affected twin (not recorded which).

This CDR3 reads CASSPTRIRLGEQYF. This chain links TRBV7-8 with TRBJ2-7. Looked up from germline, CDR1 is SGHVS and CDR2 is FQNEAQ. This CDR3 has 15 amino acids. Based on the CDR3 plus reference TRBV7-8 and TRBJ2-7, the full variable domain is GAGVSQSPRYKVAKRGQDVALRCDPISGHVSLFWYQQALGQGPEFLTYFQNEAQLDKSGLPSDRFFAERPEGSVSTLKIQRTQQEDSAVYLCASSPTRIRLGEQYFGPGTRLTVT.